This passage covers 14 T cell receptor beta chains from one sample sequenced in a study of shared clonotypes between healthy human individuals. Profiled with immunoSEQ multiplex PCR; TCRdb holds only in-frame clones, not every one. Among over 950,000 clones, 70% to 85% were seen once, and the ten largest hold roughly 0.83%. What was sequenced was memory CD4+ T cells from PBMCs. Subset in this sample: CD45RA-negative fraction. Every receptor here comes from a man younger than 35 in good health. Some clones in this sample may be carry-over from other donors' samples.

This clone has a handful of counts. CDR3 DNA: TGTGCCAGCAGTGAACAGGGGCAGAAAGGCTACGAGCAGTACTTC. It is translated as CASSEQGQKGYEQYF. The rearrangement joins TRBV6-1 to TRBJ2-7, with D tentatively TRBD1 (6 bases). The germline gives CDR1 MNHNS, CDR2 SASEGT. Deletions cut 2 bases from V and 3 bases from J, with 14 bases between. This CDR3 comprises 15 residues.

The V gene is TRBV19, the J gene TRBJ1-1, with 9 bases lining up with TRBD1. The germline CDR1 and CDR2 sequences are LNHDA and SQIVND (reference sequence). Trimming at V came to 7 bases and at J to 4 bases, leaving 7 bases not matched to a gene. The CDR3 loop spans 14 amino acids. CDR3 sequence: CASTLLGQGTEAFF. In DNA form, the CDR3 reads TGTGCCAGTACTCTTTTGGGACAGGGCACTGAAGCTTTCTTT.

The CDR3 loop is CASSRTVNFPLYF. CDR3 coding DNA: TGTGCCAGCAGTCGGACAGTCAATTTCCCCCTATATTTT. This chain links TRBV7-8 with TRBJ1-3; perhaps TRBD1 as D (6 bases). The CDR3 spans 13 residues. Looked up from germline, CDR1 is SGHVS and CDR2 is FQNEAQ. Trimming pared 6 bases from V and 14 bases from J, leaving 20 bases between.

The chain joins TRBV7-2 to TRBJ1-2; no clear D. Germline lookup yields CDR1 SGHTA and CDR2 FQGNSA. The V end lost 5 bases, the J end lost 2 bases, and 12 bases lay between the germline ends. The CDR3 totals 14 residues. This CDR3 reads CASSPPLVNYGYTF. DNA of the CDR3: TGTGCCAGCAGCCCGCCTTTAGTGAACTATGGCTACACCTTC. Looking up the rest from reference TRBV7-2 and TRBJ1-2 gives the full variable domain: GAGVSQSPSNKVTEKGKDVELRCDPISGHTALYWYRQSLGQGLEFLIYFQGNSAPDKSGLPSDRFSAERTGGSVSTLTIQRTQQEDSAVYLCASSPPLVNYGYTFGSGTRLTVV.

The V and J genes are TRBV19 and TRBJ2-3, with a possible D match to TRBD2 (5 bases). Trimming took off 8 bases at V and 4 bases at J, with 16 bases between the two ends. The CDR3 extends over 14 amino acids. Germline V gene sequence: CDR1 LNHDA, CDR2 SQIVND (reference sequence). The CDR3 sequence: CASQRERVADTQYF. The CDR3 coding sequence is TGTGCCAGTCAGAGGGAGAGGGTAGCAGATACGCAGTATTTT.

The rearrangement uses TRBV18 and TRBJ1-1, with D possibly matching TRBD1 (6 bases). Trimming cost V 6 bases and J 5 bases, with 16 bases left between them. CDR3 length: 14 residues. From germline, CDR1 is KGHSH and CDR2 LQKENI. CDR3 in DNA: TGTGCCAGCTCGGGGGCGAACCTGGGGACTGAAGCTTTCTTT. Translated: CASSGANLGTEAFF.

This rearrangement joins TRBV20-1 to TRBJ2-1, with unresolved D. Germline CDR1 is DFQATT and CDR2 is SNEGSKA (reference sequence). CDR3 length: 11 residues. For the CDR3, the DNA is TGCAGCGAGGACGGCTACAATGAGCAGTTCTTC. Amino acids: CSEDGYNEQFF.

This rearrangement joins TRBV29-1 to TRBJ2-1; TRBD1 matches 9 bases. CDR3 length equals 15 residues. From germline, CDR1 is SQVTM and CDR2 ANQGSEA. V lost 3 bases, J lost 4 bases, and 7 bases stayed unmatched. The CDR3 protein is CSVETGQGRYNEQFF. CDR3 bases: TGCAGCGTTGAGACCGGACAGGGGCGATACAATGAGCAGTTCTTC.

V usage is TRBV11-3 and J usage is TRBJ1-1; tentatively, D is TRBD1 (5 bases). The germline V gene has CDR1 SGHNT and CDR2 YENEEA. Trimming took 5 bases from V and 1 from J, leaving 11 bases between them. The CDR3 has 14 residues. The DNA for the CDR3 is TGTGCCAGCAGCCCCCAGGGTGCGAACACTGAAGCTTTCTTT. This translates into CASSPQGANTEAFF.

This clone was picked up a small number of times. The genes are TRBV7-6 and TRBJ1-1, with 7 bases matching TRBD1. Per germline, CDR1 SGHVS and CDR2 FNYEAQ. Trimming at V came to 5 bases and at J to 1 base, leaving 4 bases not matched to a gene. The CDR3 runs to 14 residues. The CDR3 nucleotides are TGTGCCAGCAGCACCTGGACAGGGAACACTGAAGCTTTCTTT. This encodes CASSTWTGNTEAFF.

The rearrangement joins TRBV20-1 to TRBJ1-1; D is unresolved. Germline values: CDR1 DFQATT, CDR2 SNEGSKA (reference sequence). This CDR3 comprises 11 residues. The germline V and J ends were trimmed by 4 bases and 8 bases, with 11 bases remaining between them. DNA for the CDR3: TGCAGTGCTACCCCTCGGGCAGAAGCTTTCTTT. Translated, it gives CSATPRAEAFF.

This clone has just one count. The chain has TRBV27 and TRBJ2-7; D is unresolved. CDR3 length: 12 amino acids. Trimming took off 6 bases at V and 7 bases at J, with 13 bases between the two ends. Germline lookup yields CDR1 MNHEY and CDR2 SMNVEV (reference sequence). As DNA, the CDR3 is TGTGCCAGCAGGGATCTAGTGGGAGAGCAGTACTTC. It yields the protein CASRDLVGEQYF.

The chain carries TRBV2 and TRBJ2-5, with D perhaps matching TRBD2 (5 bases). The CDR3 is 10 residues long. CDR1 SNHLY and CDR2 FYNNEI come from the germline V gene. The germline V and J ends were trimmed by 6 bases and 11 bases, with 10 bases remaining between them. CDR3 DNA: TGTGCCAGCAGGCGGGTAGAGCAGTACTTC. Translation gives CASRRVEQYF.

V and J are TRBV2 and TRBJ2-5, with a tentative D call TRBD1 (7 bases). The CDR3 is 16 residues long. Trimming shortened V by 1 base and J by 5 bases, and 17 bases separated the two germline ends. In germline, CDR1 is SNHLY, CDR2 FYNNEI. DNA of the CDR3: TGTGCCAGCAGTGAAGAAGAGCAGGGGGGCGTGGAGACCCAGTACTTC. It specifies CASSEEEQGGVETQYF.